Each of the 5 T cell receptor beta chains below was sequenced from the same sample in a study of blood T cell repertoires in COVID-19. Only in-frame clones appear in the TCRdb table, and some are missing; sequencing was by immunoSEQ multiplex PCR. The sample shows about 210,000 clones, around four fifths of them seen only once. Sequencing was carried out using peripheral blood. All receptors come from a woman in her sixties or seventies with COVID-19, enrolled during active disease.

This chain links TRBV2 with TRBJ2-7; TRBD2 matches 14 bases. The CDR3 length is 15 residues. In germline, CDR1 is SNHLY, CDR2 FYNNEI. The V and J ends lost 4 bases and 3 bases, in that order; junction bases with no gene match: 2. This chain's CDR3 is CASSAGLAGVYEQYF. CDR3 coding DNA: TGTGCCAGCAGTGCGGGACTAGCGGGAGTCTACGAGCAGTACTTC.

The chain carries TRBV7-2 and TRBJ1-1; 8 bases agree with TRBD1. The length of the CDR3 is 14 residues. With V trimmed by 8 bases and J by 2 bases, 7 bases remained unmatched. Germline assignment: CDR1 SGHTA and CDR2 FQGNSA. The CDR3 sequence: CASGRQGRNTEAFF. The CDR3 region has the DNA TGTGCCAGCGGCAGACAGGGGAGAAACACTGAAGCTTTCTTT. Looking up the rest from reference TRBV7-2 and TRBJ1-1 gives the full variable domain: GAGVSQSPSNKVTEKGKDVELRCDPISGHTALYWYRQSLGQGLEFLIYFQGNSAPDKSGLPSDRFSAERTGGSVSTLTIQRTQQEDSAVYLCASGRQGRNTEAFFGQGTRLTVV.

This clone was detected once. The genes are TRBV18 and TRBJ2-1; unclear D gene. Germline V gives CDR1 KGHSH, CDR2 LQKENI. The length of the CDR3 is 12 residues. V shed 0 bases and J shed 9 bases, with 6 bases lying between them. The CDR3 nucleotides are TGTGCCAGCTCACCACCGTCGGTTGAGCAGTTCTTC. Amino acids: CASSPPSVEQFF.

The chain joins TRBV27 to TRBJ2-7, with D tentatively TRBD1 (5 bases). Germline CDR1 MNHEY, CDR2 SMNVEV (reference sequence). With 6 bases removed from V and 4 bases from J, the gap between germline ends came to 13 bases. CDR3 length: 13 amino acids. CDR3 loop: CASSVGAGYEQYF. The CDR3 nucleotides are TGTGCCAGCAGCGTAGGGGCAGGATACGAGCAGTACTTC.

The rearrangement links TRBV3-1 (or the pseudogene TRBV3-2) to TRBJ2-7; D not resolved. There are 13 residues in the CDR3. Germline lookup yields CDR1 LGHDT and CDR2 YNNKEL (reference sequence). Trimming removed 6 bases from V and 6 bases from J, with 15 bases in between. CDR3 sequence reads: CASSPLLYGEQYF. CDR3 nucleotides: TGTGCCAGCAGTCCACTGCTATACGGCGAGCAGTACTTC.